These 30 T cell receptor beta chains originate from one sample sequenced in a study of shared clonotypes between healthy human individuals. TCRdb's table, derived via immunoSEQ multiplex PCR, lists solely in-frame clones and lacks some. The repertoire includes about 750,000 clones, around 93% of them detected once, and 24% sits in the top ten. Terminally differentiated effector memory CD45RA+ cells were left out of the naive CD8 fraction, which was CD45RO-negative and positively selected for CCR7. The sample consisted of naive CD8+ T cells sorted from blood. Receptors were obtained from a man aged 25-40 years in good health.

CDR3 nucleotides: TGTGCCAGCAGCTTAGACAAACAGGTGGACACCATATATTTT. Its translation is CASSLDKQVDTIYF. The chain links TRBV13 to TRBJ1-3; maybe TRBD1 (5 bases). CDR1 is PRHDT and CDR2 is FYEKMQ in the germline V gene (reference sequence). Trimming removed 1 base from V and 8 bases from J, with 12 bases in between. The CDR3 spans 14 residues.

Note on this clone: Other nucleotide sequences from this sample produce the same CDR3. The chain employs TRBV9 and TRBJ2-2, with no clear D. Trimming cost V 5 bases and J 3 bases, with 5 bases left between them. Germline V CDR1 and CDR2: SGDLS, YYNGEE. The CDR3 totals 12 residues. CDR3 sequence (DNA): TGTGCCAGCAGTGGGGACACCGGGGAGCTGTTTTTT. It codes for CASSGDTGELFF.

This clone has only one observation. The chain is built from TRBV7-3 and TRBJ2-7; no clear D. CDR3 size: 15 residues. Trimming pared 0 bases from V and 3 bases from J, leaving 12 bases between. Germline CDR1 and CDR2: SGHTA and FQGTGA. DNA of the CDR3: TGTGCCAGCAGCTTAACGCCGAGCAACATCTACGAGCAGTACTTC. Translation gives CASSLTPSNIYEQYF.

A remark on this clone: The junction departs from germline at one end; a sequencing error may be responsible. The J gene is TRBJ1-1, the V gene TRBV6-1, with TRBD1 identical over 9 bases. The CDR3 runs to 17 residues. Per germline, CDR1 MNHNS and CDR2 SASEGT. The CDR3 sequence is CASSKAGQGNMNTEAFF. CDR3 nucleotides: TGTGCCAGCAGTAAAGCAGGACAGGGGAACATGAACACTGAAGCTTTCTTT.

The chain recombines TRBV30 with TRBJ1-1; D ambiguous. Deletions cut 0 bases from V and 1 base from J, with 9 bases between. Germline V gives CDR1 GTSNPN, CDR2 SVGIG (reference sequence). The CDR3 is 14 residues long. The CDR3 region is CAWSVGVGNTEAFF. In nucleotides, the CDR3 is TGTGCCTGGAGTGTTGGAGTCGGGAACACTGAAGCTTTCTTT.

The gene calls are TRBV28 and TRBJ2-1; a weak D match, TRBD2 (6 bases). The CDR3 is made up of 15 amino acids. Germline V CDR1 and CDR2: MDHEN, SYDVKM. The V gene lost 4 bases and the J gene lost 4 bases, with 14 bases spanning the gap. DNA of the CDR3: TGTGCCAGCAGTTCCTCACCCCGGGAGTACAATGAGCAGTTCTTC. Its translation: CASSSSPREYNEQFF.

This chain links TRBV7-9 with TRBJ1-2; a weak D match, TRBD1 (6 bases). V was cut by 3 bases and J by 7 bases, with 21 bases left in between. This CDR3 is 16 amino acids long. Germline CDR1 is SEHNR and CDR2 is FQNEAQ (reference sequence). The CDR3 DNA is TGTGCCAGCAGCTTCCAAACGGATACAGGGTTTCTTGGCTACACCTTC. This gives the protein CASSFQTDTGFLGYTF.

This clone was detected once. V gene TRBV18 combines with J gene TRBJ2-1; D unclear. The CDR3 spans 16 residues. Per the germline V gene, CDR1 is KGHSH and CDR2 is LQKENI. V lost 3 bases and J lost 6, with 18 bases in between. CDR3 coding DNA: TGTGCCAGCTCACCCACCCCGATTCGCGGTATCAATGAGCAGTTCTTC. This translates into CASSPTPIRGINEQFF.

J is TRBJ2-1 and V is TRBV7-6; TRBD2 matches 15 bases. The V gene end was trimmed by 5 bases and the J gene end by 12 bases; junction bases not matched to a gene: 14. Germline lookup yields CDR1 SGHVS and CDR2 FNYEAQ. The CDR3 runs 17 residues. The CDR3 is CASSPFPGTSGRFGQFF. The CDR3 nucleotides are TGTGCCAGCAGCCCGTTCCCCGGGACTAGCGGGAGGTTTGGGCAGTTCTTC.

The chain carries TRBV5-1 and TRBJ2-6, with a tentative D call TRBD1 (6 bases). CDR1 is SGHRS, CDR2 YFSETQ, per germline. Trimming took off 0 bases at V and 0 bases at J, with 16 bases between the two ends. CDR3 length: 19 residues. The DNA of the CDR3 is TGCGCCAGCAGCTTGGGCTTCGGGACACAAAGCTCTGGGGCCAACGTCCTGACTTTC. It is translated as CASSLGFGTQSSGANVLTF.

The chain links TRBV5-6 to TRBJ2-7, with 11 bases matching TRBD2. Germline values: CDR1 SGHDT, CDR2 YYEEEE. The V gene end was trimmed by 6 bases and the J gene end by 0 bases; junction bases not matched to a gene: 5. This CDR3 comprises 15 residues. CDR3 loop: CASTVTSGGSYEQYF. The DNA of the CDR3 is TGTGCCAGCACCGTCACTAGCGGGGGCTCCTACGAGCAGTACTTC.

This clone was observed once. The rearrangement links TRBV29-1 to TRBJ2-2, with D tentatively TRBD2 (6 bases). This CDR3 spans 15 amino acids. The germline V and J ends were trimmed by 4 bases and 4 bases, with 16 bases remaining between them. The germline V gene encodes CDR1 SQVTM and CDR2 ANQGSEA. The CDR3 nucleotides read TGCAGCGTTGTCGGCAGGAGGGGCGGCACCGGGGAGCTGTTTTTT. It is translated as CSVVGRRGGTGELFF.

The V and J genes are TRBV28 and TRBJ2-3, with D maybe TRBD2 (5 bases). CDR1 MDHEN and CDR2 SYDVKM come from the germline V gene. The V end was cut by 10 bases, the J end by 6 bases, with 11 bases between. CDR3 length: 11 residues. For the CDR3, the DNA is TGTGCCACCCACCCGGGGGATACGCAGTATTTT. This translates into CATHPGDTQYF.

This clone was recorded only once. The chain has TRBV28 and TRBJ2-2, with 7 bases lining up with TRBD2. Germline lookup yields CDR1 MDHEN and CDR2 SYDVKM. After removal of 4 bases from V and 0 bases from J, the junction contained 14 bases not matched to a gene. The CDR3 is 19 residues long. The CDR3 nucleotides read TGTGCCAGCAGTTCTAGCCGGGTTGGGCGGGGGACGAACACCGGGGAGCTGTTTTTT. This codes for CASSSSRVGRGTNTGELFF.

In its sample, this clone was seen once. J is TRBJ2-2 and V is TRBV5-4; D could derive from TRBD1 or TRBD2 (5 bases each). In germline, CDR1 is SGHNT, CDR2 YYREEE (reference sequence). With 0 bases removed from V and 6 bases from J, the gap between germline ends came to 9 bases. This CDR3 comprises 14 residues. The DNA of the CDR3 is TGTGCCAGCAGCTTGGAGGGACCAGCCGGGGAGCTGTTTTTT. Amino acid sequence: CASSLEGPAGELFF.

This chain connects TRBV11-2 to TRBJ2-7; 8 bases are a match to TRBD1. The CDR3 totals 13 residues. The junction had 5 bases not matched to a gene; V was cut back by 5 bases and J by 5 bases. Germline CDR1 reads SGHAT; CDR2 reads FQNNGV. The CDR3 loop is CASSLWTGNEQYF. DNA of the CDR3: TGTGCCAGCAGCCTCTGGACAGGGAACGAGCAGTACTTC.

This sequence joins TRBV29-1 and TRBJ2-7, with 8 bases lining up with TRBD1. Germline V gene data show CDR1 as SQVTM and CDR2 as ANQGSEA. The trim removed 7 bases at V and 7 bases at J, leaving 21 bases unmatched. This CDR3 has 16 residues. The CDR3 DNA reads TGCAGCGGCCTTAAACAGGGGGTGTTCGACGGTACGGAGCAGTACTTC. Its protein product is CSGLKQGVFDGTEQYF.

This rearrangement joins TRBV7-2 to TRBJ2-7, with TRBD2 matching 8 bases. CDR1 and CDR2 from the germline V gene are SGHTA and FQGNSA. This CDR3 comprises 15 residues. Trimming removed 4 bases from V and 3 bases from J; junction bases left unmatched: 8. In DNA, the CDR3 is TGTGCCAGCAGCTCGCATAGCGGGACCAACTACGAGCAGTACTTC. Its protein product is CASSSHSGTNYEQYF.

The CDR3 DNA follows: TGTGCCAGCAGCGGTGGTGGACTCGACGAGCAGTACTTC. This translates into CASSGGGLDEQYF. The chain combines TRBV5-5 with TRBJ2-7; tentatively, D is TRBD2 (5 bases). This CDR3 spans 13 amino acids. Germline V CDR1 and CDR2: SGHKS, YYEKEE (reference sequence). V dropped 4 bases and J dropped 5 bases, with 13 bases sitting between them.

This clone came up once. The genes are TRBV5-5 and TRBJ1-2, with D tentatively TRBD1 (5 bases). This CDR3 has 14 amino acids. The V gene's germline CDR1 is SGHKS and CDR2 YYEKEE (reference sequence). Trimming shortened V by 2 bases and J by 4 bases, and 12 bases separated the two germline ends. CDR3 coding DNA: TGTGCCAGCAGCTTAGGGACGACGGGCTATGGCTACACCTTC. Translated: CASSLGTTGYGYTF.

This clone was recorded once. The gene calls are TRBV19 and TRBJ2-7; 7 bases fit TRBD1. The CDR3 spans 14 residues. The germline V gene has CDR1 LNHDA and CDR2 SQIVND (reference sequence). Losses at the gene ends were 3 bases for V and 2 bases for J; bases not matched to a gene: 4. CDR3 in DNA: TGTGCCAGTAGTATGGGGGACAGCACCTACGAGCAGTACTTC. Translating it yields CASSMGDSTYEQYF.

This chain uses TRBV12-2 with TRBJ1-6; the table's D call TRBD1 went unverified against the DNA. TRBV12-2 is designated a pseudogene. The CDR3 has 18 amino acids. Here the CDR3 reads CASRLALRGQGGNSPLHF. The CDR3 region has the DNA TGTGCAAGTCGCTTAGCCCTCCGGGGGCAGGGGGGTAATTCACCCCTCCACTTT.

For this clone: This sample also contains other DNA sequences that code for the same CDR3. The chain uses TRBV28 and TRBJ1-5, with a tentative D call TRBD1 (6 bases). CDR3 size: 15 residues. Trimming removed 1 base from V and 1 base from J, with 8 bases in between. The germline gives CDR1 MDHEN, CDR2 SYDVKM. CDR3 residues: CASSLFGQSNQPQHF. In nucleotides, the CDR3 is TGTGCCAGCAGTTTATTTGGACAGAGCAATCAGCCCCAGCATTTT.

V is TRBV27 and J is TRBJ1-5, with D possibly being TRBD1 (5 bases). V was clipped by 5 bases and J by 3 bases, with 14 bases between them. Germline lookup yields CDR1 MNHEY and CDR2 SMNVEV (reference sequence). This CDR3 has 15 amino acids. The CDR3 region has the DNA TGTGCCAGCAGTCCCCGGACGGGGCTCAATCAGCCCCAGCATTTT. It encodes CASSPRTGLNQPQHF.

The rearrangement joins TRBV5-5 to TRBJ2-6; D may be TRBD2 (5 bases). CDR3 length equals 17 residues. CDR1 SGHKS and CDR2 YYEKEE come from the germline V gene (reference sequence). Trimming shortened V by 4 bases and J by 2 bases, and 16 bases separated the two germline ends. Here the CDR3 DNA reads TGTGCCAGCAGCCCACCCTTGATCGGGACTGGGGCCAACGTCCTGACTTTC. This codes for CASSPPLIGTGANVLTF.

The sample holds a few counts of this clone. The V gene is TRBV19, the J gene TRBJ2-7, with D possibly TRBD1 on 6 matching bases. The CDR3 has 13 residues. Per the germline V gene, CDR1 is LNHDA and CDR2 is SQIVND (reference sequence). V was cut by 5 bases and J by 3 bases, with 11 bases left in between. CDR3 sequence (DNA): TGTGCCAGTAGTGTAGGACAGAGCTACGAGCAGTACTTC. Translated, it gives CASSVGQSYEQYF.

This sequence joins TRBV27 and TRBJ2-7, with D maybe TRBD1 (6 bases). The CDR3 has 12 amino acids. Trimming removed 7 bases at V and 6 bases at J, with 13 bases between. Germline V gene sequence: CDR1 MNHEY, CDR2 SMNVEV (reference sequence). The DNA for the CDR3 is TGTGCCAGCATAACAGGGAAGGGCGAGCAGTACTTC. It encodes CASITGKGEQYF.

The chain is built from TRBV4-3 and TRBJ1-1, with D unclear. The CDR3 sequence is 16 residues long. V lost 2 bases, J lost 1 base, and 14 bases lay in between. Germline-derived CDR1 and CDR2 are LGHNA and YSLEER. CDR3 amino acids: CASSQRVGSPNTEAFF. DNA for the CDR3: TGCGCCAGCAGCCAAAGAGTAGGCAGCCCGAACACTGAAGCTTTCTTT.

The chain is built from TRBV5-4 and TRBJ2-7; TRBD2 might be the D (6 bases). V lost 3 bases and J lost 5, with 12 bases in between. This CDR3 is built from 13 residues. Per germline, CDR1 SGHNT and CDR2 YYREEE (reference sequence). CDR3 residues: CASSSLSSDEQYF. CDR3 nucleotide sequence: TGTGCCAGCAGCTCCCTTTCTAGCGACGAGCAGTACTTC.

The chain employs TRBV29-1 and TRBJ2-3; the D is unclear. There are 12 residues in the CDR3. Per germline, CDR1 SQVTM and CDR2 ANQGSEA. Between the trimmed V and J ends, which lost 4 bases and 0 bases, there was a span of 5 bases. The CDR3 is CSVGISTDTQYF. CDR3 sequence (DNA): TGCAGCGTTGGGATTAGCACAGATACGCAGTATTTT.